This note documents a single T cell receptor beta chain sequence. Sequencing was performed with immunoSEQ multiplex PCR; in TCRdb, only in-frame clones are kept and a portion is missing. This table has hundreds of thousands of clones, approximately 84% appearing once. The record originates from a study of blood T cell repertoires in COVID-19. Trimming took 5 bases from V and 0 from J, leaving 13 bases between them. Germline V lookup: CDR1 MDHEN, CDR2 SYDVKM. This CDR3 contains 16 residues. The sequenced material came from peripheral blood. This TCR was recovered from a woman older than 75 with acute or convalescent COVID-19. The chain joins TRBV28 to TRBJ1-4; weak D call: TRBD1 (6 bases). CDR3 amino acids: CASSQGISATNEKLFF. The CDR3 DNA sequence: TGTGCCAGCAGTCAGGGGATCTCTGCAACTAATGAAAAACTGTTTTTT.